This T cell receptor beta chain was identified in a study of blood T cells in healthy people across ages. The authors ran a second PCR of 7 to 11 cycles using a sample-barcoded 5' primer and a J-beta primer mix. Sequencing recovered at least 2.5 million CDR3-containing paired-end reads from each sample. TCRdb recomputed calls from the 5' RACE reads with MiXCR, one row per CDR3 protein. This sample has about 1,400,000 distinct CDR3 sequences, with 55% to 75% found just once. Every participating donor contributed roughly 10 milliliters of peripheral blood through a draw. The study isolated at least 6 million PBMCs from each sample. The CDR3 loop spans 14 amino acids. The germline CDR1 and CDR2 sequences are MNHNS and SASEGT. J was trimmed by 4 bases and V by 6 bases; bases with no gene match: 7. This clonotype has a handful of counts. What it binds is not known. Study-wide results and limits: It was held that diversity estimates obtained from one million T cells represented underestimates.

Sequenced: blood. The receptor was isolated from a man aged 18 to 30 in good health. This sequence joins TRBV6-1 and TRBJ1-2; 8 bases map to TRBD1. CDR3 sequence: CASRHRTGIYGYTF. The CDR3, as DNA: TGTGCCAGCAGACACAGGACAGGGATCTATGGCTACACCTTC.